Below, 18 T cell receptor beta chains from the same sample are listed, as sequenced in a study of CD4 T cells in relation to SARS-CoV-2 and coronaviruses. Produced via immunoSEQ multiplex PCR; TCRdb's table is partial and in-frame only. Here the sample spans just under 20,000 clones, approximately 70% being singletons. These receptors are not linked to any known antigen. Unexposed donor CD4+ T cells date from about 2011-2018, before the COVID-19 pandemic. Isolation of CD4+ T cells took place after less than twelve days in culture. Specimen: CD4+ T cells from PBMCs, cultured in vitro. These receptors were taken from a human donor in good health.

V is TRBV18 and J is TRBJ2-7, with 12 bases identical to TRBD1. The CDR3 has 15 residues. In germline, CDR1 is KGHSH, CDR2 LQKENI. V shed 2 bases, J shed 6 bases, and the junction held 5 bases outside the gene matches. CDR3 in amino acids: CASSPSGTGGLEQYF. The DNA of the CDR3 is TGTGCCAGCTCACCATCCGGGACAGGGGGCCTCGAGCAGTACTTC.

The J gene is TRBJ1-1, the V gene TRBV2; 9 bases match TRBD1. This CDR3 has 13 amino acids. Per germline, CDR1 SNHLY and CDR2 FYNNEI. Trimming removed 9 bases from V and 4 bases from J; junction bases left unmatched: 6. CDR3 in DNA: TGTGCCAGTAAGACAGGGGGGTTCACTGAAGCTTTCTTT. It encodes CASKTGGFTEAFF.

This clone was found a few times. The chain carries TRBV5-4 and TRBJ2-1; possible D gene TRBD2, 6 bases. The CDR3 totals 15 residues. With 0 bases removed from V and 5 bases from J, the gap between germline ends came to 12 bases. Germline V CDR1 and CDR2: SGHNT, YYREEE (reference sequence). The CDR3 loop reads CASSLVGRSHNEQFF. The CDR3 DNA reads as TGTGCCAGCAGCTTGGTCGGGAGATCGCACAATGAGCAGTTCTTC.

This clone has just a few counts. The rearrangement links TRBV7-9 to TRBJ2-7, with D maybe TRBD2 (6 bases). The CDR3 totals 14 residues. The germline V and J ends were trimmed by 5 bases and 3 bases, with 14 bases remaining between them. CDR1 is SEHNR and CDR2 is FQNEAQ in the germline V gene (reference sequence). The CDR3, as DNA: TGTGCCAGCAGCCCCTCCGGGAGAGACTACGAGCAGTACTTC. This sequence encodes CASSPSGRDYEQYF.

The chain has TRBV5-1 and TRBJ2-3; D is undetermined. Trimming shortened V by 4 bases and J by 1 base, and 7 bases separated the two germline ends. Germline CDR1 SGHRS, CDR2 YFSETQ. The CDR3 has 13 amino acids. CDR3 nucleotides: TGCGCCAGCAGCCCCCTGCGCACAGATACGCAGTATTTT. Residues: CASSPLRTDTQYF. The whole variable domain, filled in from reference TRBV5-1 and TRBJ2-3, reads KAGVTQTPRYLIKTRGQQVTLSCSPISGHRSVSWYQQTPGQGLQFLFEYFSETQRNKGNFPGRFSGRQFSNSRSEMNVSTLELGDSALYLCASSPLRTDTQYFGPGTRLTVL.

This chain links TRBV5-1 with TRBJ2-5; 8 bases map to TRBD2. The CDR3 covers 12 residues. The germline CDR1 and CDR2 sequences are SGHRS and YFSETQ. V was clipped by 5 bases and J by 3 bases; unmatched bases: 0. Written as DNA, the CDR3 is TGCGCCAGCAGGCGGGGGGAAGAGACCCAGTACTTC. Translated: CASRRGEETQYF.

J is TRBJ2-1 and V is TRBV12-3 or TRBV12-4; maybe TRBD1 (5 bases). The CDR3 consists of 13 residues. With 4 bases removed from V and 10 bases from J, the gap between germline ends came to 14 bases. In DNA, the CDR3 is TGTGCCAGCAGTTCCCAACAGGACACAGAGCAGTTCTTC. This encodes CASSSQQDTEQFF.

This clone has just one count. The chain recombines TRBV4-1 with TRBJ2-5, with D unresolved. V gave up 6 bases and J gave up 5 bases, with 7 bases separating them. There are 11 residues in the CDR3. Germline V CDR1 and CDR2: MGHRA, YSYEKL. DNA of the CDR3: TGCGCCAGCAGGGGGTCGGAGACCCAGTACTTC. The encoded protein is CASRGSETQYF.

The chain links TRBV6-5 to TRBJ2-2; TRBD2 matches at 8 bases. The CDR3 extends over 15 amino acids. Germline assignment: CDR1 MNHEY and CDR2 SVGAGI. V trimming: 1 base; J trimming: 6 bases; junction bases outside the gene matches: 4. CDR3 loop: CASSYFGGESGELFF. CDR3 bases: TGTGCCAGCAGTTACTTCGGGGGGGAGTCCGGGGAGCTGTTTTTT.

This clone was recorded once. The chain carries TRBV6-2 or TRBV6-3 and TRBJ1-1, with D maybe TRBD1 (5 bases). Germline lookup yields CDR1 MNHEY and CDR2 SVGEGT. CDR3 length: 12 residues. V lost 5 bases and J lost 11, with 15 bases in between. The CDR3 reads CASSKTGGYAFF. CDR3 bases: TGTGCCAGCAGTAAAACAGGAGGGTACGCTTTCTTT.

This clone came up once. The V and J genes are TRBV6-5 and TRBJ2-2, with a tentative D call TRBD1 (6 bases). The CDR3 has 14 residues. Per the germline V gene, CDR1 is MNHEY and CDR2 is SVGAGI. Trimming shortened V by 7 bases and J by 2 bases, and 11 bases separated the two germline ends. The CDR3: CASITDRNTGELFF. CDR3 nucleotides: TGTGCCAGCATAACGGACAGAAACACCGGGGAGCTGTTTTTT.

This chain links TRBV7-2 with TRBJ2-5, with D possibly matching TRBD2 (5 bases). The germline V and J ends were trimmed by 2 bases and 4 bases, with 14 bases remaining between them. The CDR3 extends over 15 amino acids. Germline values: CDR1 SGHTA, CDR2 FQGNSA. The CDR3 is CASSLNGVKGETQYF. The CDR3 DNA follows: TGTGCCAGCAGCTTAAACGGGGTCAAGGGAGAGACCCAGTACTTC.

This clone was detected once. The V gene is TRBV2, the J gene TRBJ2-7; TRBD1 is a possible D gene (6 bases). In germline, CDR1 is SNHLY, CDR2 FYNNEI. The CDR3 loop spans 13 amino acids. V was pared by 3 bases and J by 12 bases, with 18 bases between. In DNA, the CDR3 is TGTGCCAGCAGTGAGGCTCTTACAGGGAATCCGTACTTC. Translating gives CASSEALTGNPYF.

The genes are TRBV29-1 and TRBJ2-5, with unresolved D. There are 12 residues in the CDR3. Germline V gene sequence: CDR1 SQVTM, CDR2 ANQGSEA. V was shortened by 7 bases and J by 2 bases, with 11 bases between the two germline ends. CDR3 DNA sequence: TGCAGCGCCTACCCCGGGCAAGAGACCCAGTACTTC. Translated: CSAYPGQETQYF.

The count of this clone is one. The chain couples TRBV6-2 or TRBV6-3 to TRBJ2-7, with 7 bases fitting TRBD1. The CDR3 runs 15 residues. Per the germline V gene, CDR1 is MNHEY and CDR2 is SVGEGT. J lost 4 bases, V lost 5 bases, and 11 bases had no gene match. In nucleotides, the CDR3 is TGTGCCAGCAGTCAACCGGGACAGAGGCGGTACGAGCAGTACTTC. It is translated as CASSQPGQRRYEQYF.

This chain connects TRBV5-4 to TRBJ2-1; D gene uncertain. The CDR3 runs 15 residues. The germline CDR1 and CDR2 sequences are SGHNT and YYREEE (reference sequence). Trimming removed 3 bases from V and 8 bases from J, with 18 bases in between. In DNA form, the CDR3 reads TGTGCCAGCAGCTCCAAGGGTAGGTCGGTGGATGAGCAGTTCTTC. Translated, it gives CASSSKGRSVDEQFF.

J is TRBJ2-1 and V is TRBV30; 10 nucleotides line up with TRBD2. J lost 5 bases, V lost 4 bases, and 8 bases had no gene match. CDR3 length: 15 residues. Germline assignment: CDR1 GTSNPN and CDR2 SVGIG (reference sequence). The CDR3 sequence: CAWNRGLAAHNEQFF. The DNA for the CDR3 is TGTGCCTGGAATCGAGGACTAGCGGCCCACAATGAGCAGTTCTTC.

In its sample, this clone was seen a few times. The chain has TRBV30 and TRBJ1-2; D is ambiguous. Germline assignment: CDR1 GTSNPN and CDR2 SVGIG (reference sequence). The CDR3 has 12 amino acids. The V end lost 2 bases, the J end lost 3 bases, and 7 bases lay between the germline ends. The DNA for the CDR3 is TGTGCCTGGAGTCCCGGGGACTATGGCTACACCTTC. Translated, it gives CAWSPGDYGYTF.